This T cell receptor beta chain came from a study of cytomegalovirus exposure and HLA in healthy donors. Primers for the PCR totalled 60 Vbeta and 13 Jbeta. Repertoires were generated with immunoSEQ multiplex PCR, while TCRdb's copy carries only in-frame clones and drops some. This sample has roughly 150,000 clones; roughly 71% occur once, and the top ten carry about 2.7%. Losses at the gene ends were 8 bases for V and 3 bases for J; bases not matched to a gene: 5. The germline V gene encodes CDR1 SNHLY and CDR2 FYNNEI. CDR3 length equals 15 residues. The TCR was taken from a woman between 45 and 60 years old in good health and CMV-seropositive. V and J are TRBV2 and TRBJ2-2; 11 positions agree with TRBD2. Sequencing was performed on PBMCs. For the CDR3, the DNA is TGTGCCAGCGAGAGACTAGCGGGGCACACCGGGGAGCTGTTTTTT. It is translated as CASERLAGHTGELFF.